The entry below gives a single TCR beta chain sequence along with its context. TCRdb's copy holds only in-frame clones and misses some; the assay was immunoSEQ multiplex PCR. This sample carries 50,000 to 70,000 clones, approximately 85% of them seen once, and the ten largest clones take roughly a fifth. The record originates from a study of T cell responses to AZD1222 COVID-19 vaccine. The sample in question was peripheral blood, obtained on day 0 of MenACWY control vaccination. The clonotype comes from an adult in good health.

The CDR3 loop reads CASTLEQGRYNEQFF. The CDR3 DNA sequence: TGTGCCAGCACCCTGGAACAGGGCAGGTACAATGAGCAGTTCTTC. The V and J genes are TRBV28 and TRBJ2-1; a weak D match, TRBD1 (6 bases). Germline CDR1 and CDR2: MDHEN and SYDVKM. This CDR3 region has 15 residues. V was trimmed by 7 bases and J by 4 bases, leaving 17 bases between them.